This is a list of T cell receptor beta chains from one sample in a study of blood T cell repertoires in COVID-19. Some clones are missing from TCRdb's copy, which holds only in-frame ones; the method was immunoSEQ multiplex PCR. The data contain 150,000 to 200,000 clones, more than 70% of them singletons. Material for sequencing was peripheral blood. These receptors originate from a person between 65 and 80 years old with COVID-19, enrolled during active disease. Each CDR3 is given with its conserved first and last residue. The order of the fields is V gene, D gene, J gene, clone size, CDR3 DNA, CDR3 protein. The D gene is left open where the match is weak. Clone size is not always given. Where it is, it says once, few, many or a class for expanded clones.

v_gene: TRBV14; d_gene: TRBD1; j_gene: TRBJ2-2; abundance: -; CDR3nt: TGTGCCAGCAGCCAAAAGGGGGCCGGCACCGGGGAGCTGTTTTTT; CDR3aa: CASSQKGAGTGELFF
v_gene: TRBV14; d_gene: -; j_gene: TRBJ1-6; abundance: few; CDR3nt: TGTGCCAGCAGCTCCCAACTCTGGAATTCACCCCTCCACTTT; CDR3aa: CASSSQLWNSPLHF
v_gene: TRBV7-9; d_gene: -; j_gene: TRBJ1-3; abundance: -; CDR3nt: TGTGCCAGCAGCCATCGAGACACCATATATTTT; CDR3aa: CASSHRDTIYF
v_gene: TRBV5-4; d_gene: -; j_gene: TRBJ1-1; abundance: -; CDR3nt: TGTGCCAGCAGCTCGCGGGCGGGTCCAGAAGCTTTCTTT; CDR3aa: CASSSRAGPEAFF
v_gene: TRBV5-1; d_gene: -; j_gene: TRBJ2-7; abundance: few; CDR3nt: TGCGCCAGCAGCACGTCGGTTTCAGGGGCTCTGTCCTACGAGCAGTACTTC; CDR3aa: CASSTSVSGALSYEQYF
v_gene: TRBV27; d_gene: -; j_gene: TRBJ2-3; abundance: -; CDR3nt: TGTGCCAGCAGTTTTTTAGTTGAAAACACAGATACGCAGTATTTT; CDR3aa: CASSFLVENTDTQYF
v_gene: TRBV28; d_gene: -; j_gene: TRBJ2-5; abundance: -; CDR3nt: TGTGCCAGCGGGCGGGGGCTTGGGGCCCAGTACTTC; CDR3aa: CASGRGLGAQYF
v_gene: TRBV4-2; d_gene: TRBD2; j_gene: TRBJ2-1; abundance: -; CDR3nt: TGTGCCAGCAGCCCCCTCTCCCTCTTTCGGGGGAGGGCCGGAGATGAGCAGTTCTTC; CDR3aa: CASSPLSLFRGRAGDEQFF
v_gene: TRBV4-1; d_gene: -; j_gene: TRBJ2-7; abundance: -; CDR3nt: TGCGCCAGCAGCCAAGTTCAATGGAGGGAGCAGTACTTC; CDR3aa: CASSQVQWREQYF
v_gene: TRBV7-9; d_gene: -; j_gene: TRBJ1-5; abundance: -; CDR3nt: TGTGCCAGCAGCTCAGAGGGCCAGCCCCAGCATTTT; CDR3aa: CASSSEGQPQHF
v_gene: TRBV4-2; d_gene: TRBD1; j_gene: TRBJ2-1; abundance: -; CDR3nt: TGTGCCAGCAGCCAAAAAGCCGGGACAGGAGAGCAGTTCTTC; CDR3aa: CASSQKAGTGEQFF